This entry lists 20 T cell receptor beta chains sequenced from one sample in a study of glioma-infiltrating T cells after dendritic cell vaccination. Only in-frame clones appear in the TCRdb table, and some are missing; sequencing was by immunoSEQ multiplex PCR. The data show tens of thousands of clones, over 75% seen once. Specimen: blood, collected before dendritic cell vaccination. The source is a human donor with glioblastoma.

The J gene is TRBJ2-1, the V gene TRBV19; TRBD2 matches 8 bases. The CDR3 runs 18 residues. Trimming took 4 bases from V and 5 from J; bases not matched to a gene: 16. Germline CDR1 reads LNHDA; CDR2 reads SQIVND (reference sequence). The CDR3 DNA is TGTGCCAGTAGTAGAACTAGCGGTAAGGGAGCAGGTAACAATGAGCAGTTCTTC. Protein sequence: CASSRTSGKGAGNNEQFF. Full variable domain (outside the CDR3, taken from reference TRBV19 and TRBJ2-1): DGGITQSPKYLFRKEGQNVTLSCEQNLNHDAMYWYRQDPGQGLRLIYYSQIVNDFQKGDIAEGYSVSREKKESFPLTVTSAQKNPTAFYLCASSRTSGKGAGNNEQFFGPGTRLTVL.

The chain carries TRBV5-4 and TRBJ1-4; D unresolved. Germline lookup yields CDR1 SGHNT and CDR2 YYREEE (reference sequence). V lost 4 bases and J 5 bases, leaving 9 bases between the germline ends. The CDR3 loop spans 13 amino acids. The CDR3 is CASSGGPNEKLFF. The CDR3 region has the DNA TGTGCCAGCAGCGGTGGCCCGAATGAAAAACTGTTTTTT.

The chain recombines TRBV7-3 with TRBJ2-1; D gene ambiguous. Germline CDR1 and CDR2: SGHTA and FQGTGA. The V and J ends lost 4 bases and 6 bases respectively, with 16 bases between them. This CDR3 is 15 amino acids long. CDR3: CASSSRRSIINEQFF. CDR3 DNA: TGTGCCAGCAGCTCCCGACGGAGTATAATCAATGAGCAGTTCTTC.

This chain uses TRBV9 with TRBJ1-6; 8 bases fit TRBD1. Germline V lookup: CDR1 SGDLS, CDR2 YYNGEE. V was clipped by 2 bases and J by 5 bases; unmatched bases: 0. The length of the CDR3 is 14 residues. CDR3 in DNA: TGTGCCAGCAGCGTGACAGGGGATAATTCACCCCTCCACTTT. It is translated as CASSVTGDNSPLHF.

The gene calls are TRBV5-1 and TRBJ1-1; the match to TRBD1 covers 7 bases. The CDR3 has 15 residues. Germline CDR1 SGHRS, CDR2 YFSETQ. The J segment lost 4 bases and the V segment lost 4 bases, leaving 10 bases of the junction unmatched. DNA of the CDR3: TGCGCCAGCAGCGCCTCGAGGGGGCTGACCACTGAAGCTTTCTTT. Translation: CASSASRGLTTEAFF.

The chain is built from TRBV5-6 and TRBJ1-3, with D possibly being TRBD1 (6 bases). The V end lost 2 bases, the J end lost 0 bases, and 12 bases lay between the germline ends. Germline CDR1 and CDR2: SGHDT and YYEEEE. The length of the CDR3 is 16 residues. The CDR3 region is CASSFGRGASGNTIYF. CDR3 coding DNA: TGTGCCAGCAGCTTTGGCAGGGGTGCCTCTGGAAACACCATATATTTT.

V is TRBV9 and J is TRBJ2-5; 10 nucleotides line up with TRBD2. The V gene's germline CDR1 is SGDLS and CDR2 YYNGEE. V dropped 0 bases and J dropped 1; count of bases not matched to a gene: 0. The CDR3 is made up of 15 amino acids. The chain's CDR3 is CASSVGTSGQETQYF. The CDR3 region has the DNA TGTGCCAGCAGCGTAGGGACTAGCGGCCAAGAGACCCAGTACTTC.

This clone was detected only a few times. This chain joins TRBV5-5 and TRBJ1-1; D is unresolved. V was cut by 4 bases and J by 1 base, with 8 bases left in between. The germline V gene has CDR1 SGHKS and CDR2 YYEKEE (reference sequence). The CDR3 has 13 amino acids. The CDR3 coding sequence is TGTGCCAGCAGCGCCACACCGAACACTGAAGCTTTCTTT. Protein product: CASSATPNTEAFF.

The chain employs TRBV11-2 and TRBJ2-5; TRBD1 might be the D (6 bases). Germline CDR1 is SGHAT and CDR2 is FQNNGV. The CDR3 loop spans 15 amino acids. Trimming pared 4 bases from V and 5 bases from J, leaving 17 bases between. The CDR3 sequence: CASSSVDSRLETQYF. In DNA, the CDR3 is TGTGCCAGCAGCTCCGTGGACAGCCGATTGGAGACCCAGTACTTC.

V is TRBV4-1 and J is TRBJ1-4; D not resolved. Trimming removed 8 bases from V and 12 bases from J, with 31 bases in between. The CDR3 loop spans 17 amino acids. Germline V gene data show CDR1 as MGHRA and CDR2 as YSYEKL. CDR3 DNA sequence: TGCGCCAGCGCCCAAGGGAATTCCCCCCTTTCCAACGGGGAACTGTTTTTT. Residues: CASAQGNSPLSNGELFF.

The table lists this clone with a few counts. The V call is TRBV30, the J call TRBJ2-1, with 7 bases matching TRBD2. The CDR3 runs 15 residues. Germline CDR1 reads GTSNPN; CDR2 reads SVGIG (reference sequence). V was pared by 0 bases and J by 2 bases, with 4 bases of the junction left unmatched. The CDR3 DNA reads TGTGCCTGGAGTGTACTACGGGAGGCCTACAATGAGCAGTTCTTC. Amino acids: CAWSVLREAYNEQFF.

The V call is TRBV10-3, the J call TRBJ2-1; 8 bases line up with TRBD1. Unmatched junction bases numbered 6, after V lost 10 bases and J lost 1 base. CDR3 length: 14 amino acids. Germline CDR1 ENHRY, CDR2 SYGVKD. CDR3 nucleotide sequence: TGTGCCACAGGACAGGGTTCTTCCTACAATGAGCAGTTCTTC. The encoded protein is CATGQGSSYNEQFF.

This chain uses TRBV6-1 with TRBJ1-1; D is perhaps TRBD1 (6 bases). Germline values: CDR1 MNHNS, CDR2 SASEGT. The germline V and J ends were trimmed by 6 bases and 1 base, with 15 bases remaining between them. This CDR3 has 15 residues. The CDR3 loop is CASSDLGTPNTEAFF. CDR3 sequence (DNA): TGTGCCAGCAGCGACCTGGGGACACCGAACACTGAAGCTTTCTTT.

The count of this clone is one. The V and J genes are TRBV2 and TRBJ1-1; D may be TRBD1 (6 bases). V lost 1 base to trimming and J lost 6 bases, with 9 bases between them. The CDR3 spans 13 residues. CDR1 and CDR2 (germline): SNHLY, FYNNEI. The CDR3 here is CASSEEGGAEAFF. The CDR3 region has the DNA TGTGCCAGCAGTGAAGAAGGGGGAGCTGAAGCTTTCTTT.

V and J are TRBV7-2 and TRBJ1-1; 8 bases are shared with TRBD1. V trimming: 4 bases; J trimming: 6 bases; junction bases outside the gene matches: 7. The CDR3 covers 14 residues. CDR1 SGHTA and CDR2 FQGNSA come from the germline V gene. This chain's CDR3 is CASSSGQGGPEAFF. DNA for the CDR3: TGTGCCAGCAGCTCAGGACAGGGTGGCCCTGAAGCTTTCTTT. Variable domain in full (rest from reference TRBV7-2 and TRBJ1-1): GAGVSQSPSNKVTEKGKDVELRCDPISGHTALYWYRQSLGQGLEFLIYFQGNSAPDKSGLPSDRFSAERTGGSVSTLTIQRTQQEDSAVYLCASSSGQGGPEAFFGQGTRLTVV.

CDR3 residues: CSVDGTGEGYGYTF. The CDR3 region has the DNA TGCAGCGTTGATGGAACAGGGGAAGGCTATGGCTACACCTTC. The V gene is TRBV29-1, the J gene TRBJ1-2, with 7 bases identical to TRBD1. This CDR3 has 14 residues. CDR1 is SQVTM and CDR2 is ANQGSEA in the germline V gene. The V segment lost 3 bases and the J segment 4 bases; nucleotides outside the gene matches: 8.

This chain uses TRBV27 with TRBJ1-2; 7 bases map to TRBD1. The CDR3 consists of 13 residues. The germline CDR1 and CDR2 sequences are MNHEY and SMNVEV (reference sequence). Unmatched junction bases numbered 1, after V lost 2 bases and J lost 4 bases. CDR3 nucleotide sequence: TGTGCCAGCAGTTTAACAGGGGCCTATGGCTACACCTTC. Its translation is CASSLTGAYGYTF.

The V gene is TRBV7-3, the J gene TRBJ2-3; no definite D call. Germline lookup yields CDR1 SGHTA and CDR2 FQGTGA. Trimming cost V 5 bases and J 0 bases, with 12 bases left between them. CDR3 length: 15 residues. CDR3 loop: CASSPNGLSTDTQYF. CDR3 sequence (DNA): TGTGCCAGCAGCCCCAATGGGCTCAGCACAGATACGCAGTATTTT.

The chain joins TRBV30 to TRBJ2-3, with a weak D call TRBD2 (5 bases). Per the germline V gene, CDR1 is GTSNPN and CDR2 is SVGIG (reference sequence). V lost 1 base, J lost 1 base, and 15 bases lay in between. This CDR3 spans 16 amino acids. The CDR3, as DNA: TGTGCCTGGAGTGACCCCTCCCCCGGGGGCACAGATACGCAGTATTTT. Translated, it gives CAWSDPSPGGTDTQYF.

The chain links TRBV5-1 to TRBJ2-5; TRBD2 matches at 10 bases. Trimming cost V 0 bases and J 3 bases; bases outside gene matches: 5. CDR1 is SGHRS and CDR2 is YFSETQ in the germline V gene. This CDR3 is built from 16 residues. The CDR3 protein is CASSLGNLAGEETQYF. The CDR3 bases are TGCGCCAGCAGCTTGGGGAACCTAGCGGGAGAAGAGACCCAGTACTTC.